The 27 T cell receptor beta chains presented below share a single source sample, sequenced in a study of blood T cell repertoires in COVID-19. Clones were sequenced by immunoSEQ multiplex PCR, and TCRdb holds only the in-frame ones, with some missing. The table lists about 360,000 clones, around 87% of them singletons, with approximately 1.3% in the top ten. The specimen was PBMCs or T cells enriched from blood (not recorded which). These TCRs come from a man aged 25-45 years who had recovered from COVID-19.

This rearrangement joins TRBV5-5 to TRBJ1-3; the match to TRBD1 covers 10 bases. V trimming: 1 base; J trimming: 8 bases; junction bases outside the gene matches: 12. From germline, CDR1 is SGHKS and CDR2 YYEKEE (reference sequence). This CDR3 has 17 residues. CDR3 protein: CASSLPLGQGNIDTIYF. DNA of the CDR3: TGTGCCAGCAGCTTGCCCTTGGGACAGGGGAATATAGACACCATATATTTT. Full variable domain (missing parts from reference TRBV5-5 and TRBJ1-3): DAGVTQSPTHLIKTRGQQVTLRCSPISGHKSVSWYQQVLGQGPQFIFQYYEKEERGRGNFPDRFSARQFPNYSSELNVNALLLGDSALYLCASSLPLGQGNIDTIYFGEGSWLTVV.

The chain carries TRBV5-4 and TRBJ2-6; perhaps TRBD2 as D (5 bases). Germline loops: CDR1 SGHNT, CDR2 YYREEE (reference sequence). Trimming took 4 bases from V and 2 from J, leaving 19 bases between them. The CDR3 consists of 18 residues. Here the CDR3 DNA reads TGTGCCAGCAGCCCTGGATCCGGGGTAATGACTGGGGCCAACGTCCTGACTTTC. This sequence encodes CASSPGSGVMTGANVLTF.

The chain combines TRBV23-1 with TRBJ2-1; TRBD2 aligns across 9 bases. TRBV23-1 is designated an ORF whose function remains uncertain. V lost 3 bases and J lost 4; bases outside the gene matches: 4. This CDR3 is 15 amino acids long. This CDR3 is CASSHVLAGYNEQFF. CDR3 nucleotides: TGCGCCAGCAGTCATGTCCTAGCGGGGTACAATGAGCAGTTCTTC.

The J gene is TRBJ1-2, the V gene TRBV10-3; D remains unclear. The CDR3 is 15 amino acids. V was clipped by 7 bases and J by 6 bases, with 21 bases between them. Germline V CDR1 and CDR2: ENHRY, SYGVKD. The chain's CDR3 is CAITAGEGLWNGYTF. The DNA for the CDR3 is TGTGCCATCACCGCCGGAGAGGGTCTGTGGAATGGCTACACCTTC.

The chain links TRBV6-6 to TRBJ2-1, with TRBD1 identical over 8 bases. V shed 6 bases and J 3 bases; nucleotides not matched to a gene: 7. CDR1 and CDR2 from the germline V gene are MNHNY and SVGAGI (reference sequence). This CDR3 is 15 amino acids long. The DNA for the CDR3 is TGTGCCAGCAGATTAGGACAGGGATACTACAATGAGCAGTTCTTC. Translating gives CASRLGQGYYNEQFF.

The gene calls are TRBV9 and TRBJ1-5, with 8 bases matching TRBD1. CDR1 is SGDLS, CDR2 YYNGEE, per germline. The CDR3 extends over 13 amino acids. The V segment lost 5 bases and the J segment 9 bases; nucleotides outside the gene matches: 7. The CDR3 region is CASSGQGTRPQHF. CDR3 DNA sequence: TGTGCCAGCAGTGGACAGGGCACCCGGCCCCAGCATTTT.

The CDR3 loop is CASSLPRVGGNQPQHF. CDR3 sequence (DNA): TGTGCCAGTAGTCTTCCCCGGGTGGGTGGCAATCAGCCCCAGCATTTT. This rearrangement joins TRBV19 to TRBJ1-5; the D is unclear. The germline V gene has CDR1 LNHDA and CDR2 SQIVND (reference sequence). Deletions cut 5 bases from V and 2 bases from J, with 16 bases between. The CDR3 contains 16 residues.

This clone is a singleton in its sample. The chain carries TRBV9 and TRBJ1-2, with 7 bases aligning to TRBD1. V lost 3 bases, J lost 11 bases, and 13 bases stayed unmatched. The CDR3 is 14 residues long. Germline V CDR1 and CDR2: SGDLS, YYNGEE. The chain's CDR3 is CASSANNPRGRYTF. In DNA, the CDR3 is TGTGCCAGCAGCGCCAACAATCCCAGGGGGAGGTACACCTTC.

The chain employs TRBV15 and TRBJ1-4; tentative D call: TRBD1 (6 bases). Per germline, CDR1 LNHNV and CDR2 YYDKDF (reference sequence). The CDR3 is 17 amino acids. Trimming removed 0 bases at V and 5 bases at J, with 16 bases between. This CDR3 reads CATSRDGSTGLNEKLFF. The CDR3 bases are TGTGCCACCAGCAGAGATGGTTCGACAGGATTGAATGAAAAACTGTTTTTT.

This sequence joins TRBV3-1 (or the pseudogene TRBV3-2) and TRBJ1-1; D possibly corresponds to TRBD1 (5 bases). V was cut by 4 bases and J by 4 bases, with 10 bases left in between. Germline CDR1 reads LGHDT; CDR2 reads YNNKEL (reference sequence). The CDR3 is 13 residues long. The CDR3 is CASSPGQGTEAFF. The CDR3, as DNA: TGTGCCAGCAGCCCCGGGCAGGGCACTGAAGCTTTCTTT.

This sequence joins TRBV6-6 and TRBJ1-2, with D maybe TRBD1 (6 bases). The V gene lost 4 bases and the J gene lost 8 bases, with 17 bases spanning the gap. The length of the CDR3 is 14 residues. Germline V CDR1 and CDR2: MNHNY, SVGAGI (reference sequence). CDR3 sequence (DNA): TGTGCCAGCAGTTCCCCGACAGGTTCGGAAGGCTACACCTTC. Its protein is CASSSPTGSEGYTF.

The chain is built from TRBV3-1 (or the pseudogene TRBV3-2) and TRBJ2-1, with 8 bases fitting TRBD1. Per germline, CDR1 LGHDT and CDR2 YNNKEL (reference sequence). This CDR3 comprises 15 residues. The ends lost 4 bases at V and 3 bases at J; junction bases unmatched: 5. The CDR3 DNA follows: TGTGCCAGCAGCCCCAACAGGGGGTTCTACAATGAGCAGTTCTTC. This gives the protein CASSPNRGFYNEQFF.

The rearrangement links TRBV27 to TRBJ1-1; weak D call: TRBD1 (5 bases). Germline assignment: CDR1 MNHEY and CDR2 SMNVEV (reference sequence). The CDR3 runs 15 residues. Trimming took 3 bases from V and 5 from J, leaving 16 bases between them. CDR3 amino acids: CASSFPPGRGTEAFF. The CDR3 DNA follows: TGTGCCAGCAGTTTCCCTCCGGGCCGGGGGACTGAAGCTTTCTTT.

The chain links TRBV6-1 to TRBJ2-3, with a possible D match to TRBD2 (5 bases). The CDR3 runs 17 residues. V was cut by 0 bases and J by 4 bases, with 17 bases left in between. Germline assignment: CDR1 MNHNS and CDR2 SASEGT. The CDR3 loop is CASSEAGSPGIADTQYF. The CDR3 coding sequence is TGTGCCAGCAGTGAAGCGGGATCTCCGGGGATAGCAGATACGCAGTATTTT.

This sequence joins TRBV2 and TRBJ2-7; TRBD1 is a possible D gene (5 bases). Germline V gene sequence: CDR1 SNHLY, CDR2 FYNNEI. The CDR3 is 15 residues long. V dropped 0 bases and J dropped 3 bases, with 12 bases sitting between them. The CDR3, as DNA: TGTGCCAGCAGTGAAGCAGGGGCGGTTATCTACGAGCAGTACTTC. It specifies CASSEAGAVIYEQYF.

This chain uses TRBV5-1 with TRBJ1-1, with D tentatively TRBD1 (5 bases). V was cut by 0 bases and J by 4 bases, with 13 bases left in between. CDR3 length: 15 residues. Per the germline V gene, CDR1 is SGHRS and CDR2 is YFSETQ. CDR3: CASSLESVGGTEAFF. The CDR3 DNA sequence: TGCGCCAGCAGCTTGGAGTCGGTGGGGGGCACTGAAGCTTTCTTT.

V usage is TRBV2 and J usage is TRBJ1-2; D is uncertain. V lost 5 bases and J lost 2, with 6 bases in between. This CDR3 is 12 amino acids long. Germline lookup yields CDR1 SNHLY and CDR2 FYNNEI. CDR3 residues: CASSPGNYGYTF. The CDR3 nucleotides read TGTGCCAGCAGTCCAGGAAACTATGGCTACACCTTC.

The rearrangement uses TRBV25-1 and TRBJ1-2, with 7 bases fitting TRBD1. CDR1 MGHDK and CDR2 SYGVNS come from the germline V gene. Unmatched junction bases numbered 16, after V lost 7 bases and J lost 5 bases. CDR3 length: 16 residues. Here the CDR3 DNA reads TGTGCCAGCAACTCATTCGTTGGGGACAGCTCATATGGCTACACCTTC. Encoded protein: CASNSFVGDSSYGYTF.

The chain recombines TRBV29-1 with TRBJ1-2, with a possible D match to TRBD1 (6 bases). The CDR3 consists of 14 residues. Germline V CDR1 and CDR2: SQVTM, ANQGSEA. Trimming shortened V by 0 bases and J by 8 bases, and 16 bases separated the two germline ends. Written as DNA, the CDR3 is TGCAGCGTTGAAGATCTTCGGGGGGGGCAGGGCTACACCTTC. Translating it yields CSVEDLRGGQGYTF.

The chain combines TRBV19 with TRBJ2-7, with 9 bases that match TRBD1. V dropped 6 bases and J dropped 0; count of bases not matched to a gene: 3. CDR3 length equals 14 residues. Germline V gives CDR1 LNHDA, CDR2 SQIVND (reference sequence). The CDR3 is CASSRTGASYEQYF. The CDR3 DNA is TGTGCCAGTAGCCGGACAGGGGCCTCCTACGAGCAGTACTTC.

This clone has more than one count but fewer than ten. This rearrangement joins TRBV19 to TRBJ1-2; D might be TRBD1 (6 bases). V shed 7 bases and J shed 0 bases, with 15 bases lying between them. The CDR3 totals 15 residues. The germline CDR1 and CDR2 sequences are LNHDA and SQIVND (reference sequence). Here the CDR3 DNA reads TGTGCCAGTACGGCGACGTGGACAGCTAACTATGGCTACACCTTC. It yields the protein CASTATWTANYGYTF.

Notes on this clone: Other DNA sequences in this specimen translate into the identical CDR3. This chain connects TRBV24-1 to TRBJ1-2; D not resolved. Germline V gives CDR1 KGHDR, CDR2 SFDVKD. This CDR3 region has 11 residues. V was shortened by 4 bases and J by 5 bases, with 4 bases between the two germline ends. CDR3 nucleotide sequence: TGTGCCACCAGTGACACTTATGGCTACACCTTC. This encodes CATSDTYGYTF.

V gene TRBV7-3 combines with J gene TRBJ2-2; 7 bases are a match to TRBD1. The length of the CDR3 is 15 residues. The J segment lost 4 bases and the V segment lost 3 bases, leaving 5 bases of the junction unmatched. Germline assignment: CDR1 SGHTA and CDR2 FQGTGA. The CDR3 loop reads CASSLQGDRTGELFF. The CDR3 region has the DNA TGTGCCAGCAGCTTGCAGGGGGATCGCACCGGGGAGCTGTTTTTT. Together with reference TRBV7-3 and TRBJ2-2, the CDR3 gives the full variable domain: GAGVSQTPSNKVTEKGKYVELRCDPISGHTALYWYRQSLGQGPEFLIYFQGTGAADDSGLPNDRFFAVRPEGSVSTLKIQRTERGDSAVYLCASSLQGDRTGELFFGEGSRLTVL.

The rearrangement uses TRBV11-2 and TRBJ2-7; D possibly corresponds to TRBD2 (6 bases). The CDR3 is 12 amino acids. Trimming cost V 5 bases and J 7 bases, with 12 bases left between them. From germline, CDR1 is SGHAT and CDR2 FQNNGV. CDR3 in DNA: TGTGCCAGCAGCCTTCAGGCGGGGGAGCAGTACTTC. This gives the protein CASSLQAGEQYF. The full variable domain, completed using reference TRBV11-2 and TRBJ2-7, is EAGVAQSPRYKIIEKRQSVAFWCNPISGHATLYWYQQILGQGPKLLIQFQNNGVVDDSQLPKDRFSAERLKGVDSTLKIQPAKLEDSAVYLCASSLQAGEQYFGPGTRLTVT.

The gene calls are TRBV19 and TRBJ2-1; D may be TRBD1 (5 bases). This CDR3 comprises 18 residues. Trimming took off 3 bases at V and 0 bases at J, with 18 bases between the two ends. CDR1 is LNHDA and CDR2 is SQIVND in the germline V gene (reference sequence). CDR3 amino acids: CASSIYSGLPLSYNEQFF. The CDR3 DNA is TGTGCCAGTAGTATTTACTCAGGGCTGCCCCTCTCCTACAATGAGCAGTTCTTC.

This sequence joins TRBV7-9 and TRBJ1-5, with TRBD1 identical over 7 bases. V lost 1 base to trimming and J lost 6 bases; unmatched junction nucleotides: 18. The CDR3 runs 19 residues. Germline V CDR1 and CDR2: SEHNR, FQNEAQ (reference sequence). Here the CDR3 reads CASSLDSSGRGIMSQPQHF. The CDR3 coding sequence is TGTGCCAGCAGCTTAGACTCATCGGGCAGGGGGATCATGAGTCAGCCCCAGCATTTT.

This clone was seen a single time. This sequence joins TRBV20-1 and TRBJ1-1; possible D gene TRBD1, 6 bases. This CDR3 region has 12 residues. V gave up 3 bases and J gave up 8 bases, with 13 bases separating them. Germline CDR1 is DFQATT and CDR2 is SNEGSKA (reference sequence). As DNA, the CDR3 is TGCAGTGCTAGTCGACAGGCTCACGAAGCTTTCTTT. This codes for CSASRQAHEAFF.